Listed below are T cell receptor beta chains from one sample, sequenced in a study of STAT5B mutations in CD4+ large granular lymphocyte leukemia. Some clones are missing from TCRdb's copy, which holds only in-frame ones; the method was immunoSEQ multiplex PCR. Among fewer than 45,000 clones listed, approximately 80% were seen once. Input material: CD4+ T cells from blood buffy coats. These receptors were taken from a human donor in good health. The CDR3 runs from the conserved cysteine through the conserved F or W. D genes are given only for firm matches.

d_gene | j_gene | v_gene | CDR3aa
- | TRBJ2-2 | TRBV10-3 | CASTGGTGELFF
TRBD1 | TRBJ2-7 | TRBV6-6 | CASSDRGGSDEQYF
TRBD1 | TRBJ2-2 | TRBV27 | CASRQTGSGELFF
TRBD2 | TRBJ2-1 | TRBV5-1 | CASSNSGGAVDEQFF
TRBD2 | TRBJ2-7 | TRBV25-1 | CASSAPYGRGKPYEQYF
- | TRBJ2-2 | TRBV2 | CASRQYNTGELFF
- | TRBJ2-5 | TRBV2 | CASNWSGQETQYF
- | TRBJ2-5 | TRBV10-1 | CASSEGLPETQYF
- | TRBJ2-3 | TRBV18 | CASSPVGAGSTDTQYF
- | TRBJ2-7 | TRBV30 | CAWSVGGHLYEQYF
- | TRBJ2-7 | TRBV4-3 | CASSQEAGSYEQYF
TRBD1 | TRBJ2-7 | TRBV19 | CASSDTGTGPYEQYF
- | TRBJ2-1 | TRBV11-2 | CASSTTGLPHNEQFF
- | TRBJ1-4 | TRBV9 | CASSVRGGEEKLFF
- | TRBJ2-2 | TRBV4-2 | CASSPYPIPGQNTGELFF
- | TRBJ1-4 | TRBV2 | CASSVRATNEKLFF
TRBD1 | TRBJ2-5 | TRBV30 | CAWSVLSTGTGGGKQYF
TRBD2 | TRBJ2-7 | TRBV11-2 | CASSLAGGGALYEQYF
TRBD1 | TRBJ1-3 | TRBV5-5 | CASSLGPTGPTSGNTIYF
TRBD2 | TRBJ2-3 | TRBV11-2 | CASSFNAGGPDTQYF
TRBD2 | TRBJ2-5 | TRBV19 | CASSRLAGQETQYF
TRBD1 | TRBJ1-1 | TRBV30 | CAWSPKDRGWTEAFF
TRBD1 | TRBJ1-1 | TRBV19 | CASSPRQGNTEAFF
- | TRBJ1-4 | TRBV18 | CASSLAATNEKLFF
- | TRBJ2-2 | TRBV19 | CASTQRNTGELFF
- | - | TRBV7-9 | CASSLVSSSYEQYF
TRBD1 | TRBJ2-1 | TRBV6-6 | CASSVGTGGFSEQFF
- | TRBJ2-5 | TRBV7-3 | CASSLRGSQETQYF
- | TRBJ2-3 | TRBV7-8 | CASSLVGTDTQYF
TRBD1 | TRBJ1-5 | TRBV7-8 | CASSLVEGARQPQHF
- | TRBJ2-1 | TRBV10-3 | CAIREASEMGEFF
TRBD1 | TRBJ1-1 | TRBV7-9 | CASSLGDRKNTEAFF
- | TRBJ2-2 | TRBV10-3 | CAIAGGVSGELFF
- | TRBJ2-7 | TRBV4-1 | CASSPGPRDTKYEQYF
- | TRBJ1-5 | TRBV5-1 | CASSLGAGQNQPQHF
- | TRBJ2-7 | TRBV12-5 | CASVKGSYEQYF
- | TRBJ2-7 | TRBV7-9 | CASSLEPGNEQYF
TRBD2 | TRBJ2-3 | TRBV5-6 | CASSLMASGSETQYF
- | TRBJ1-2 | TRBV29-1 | CSGGGPMF
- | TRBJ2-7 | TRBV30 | CAWSPKRAGVGEQYF
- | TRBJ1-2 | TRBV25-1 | CASRPGGNYGYTF
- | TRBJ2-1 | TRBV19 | CASSIELAGIIRYNEQFF
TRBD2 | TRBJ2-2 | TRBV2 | CASSRQGGASNTGELFF
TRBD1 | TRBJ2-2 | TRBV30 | CAWKGQGIGELFF
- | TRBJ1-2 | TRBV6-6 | CASSYVQGWGDGYTF
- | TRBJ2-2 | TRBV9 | CASSVFLASGELFF
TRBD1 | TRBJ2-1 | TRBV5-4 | CASSLRTGSYNEQFF
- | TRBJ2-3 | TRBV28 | CASSFRTFAGRLTDTQYF